The clone carrying this T cell receptor beta chain has at least ten counts. Its antigen is not known. TCRdb used MiXCR to reprocess the PCR reads, holding one entry per CDR3 protein. The sample comprises 63,000 or so distinct CDR3 sequences, around a sixth of which are singletons, and approximately 1.4% rests with the top ten. This record belongs to a study of molecular identifiers for immune sequencing clone quantification. Whole-study results and caveats: Even with roughly 1 million naive cells present, spiked Jurkat TCR RNA from one cell was reportedly detectable.

The length of the CDR3 is 16 residues. Germline CDR1 and CDR2: LGHNA and YSLEER. The V segment lost 2 bases and the J segment 8 bases; nucleotides outside the gene matches: 11. The V and J genes are TRBV4-3 and TRBJ2-1; 8 bases are shared with TRBD2. The sample comprised naive CD8+ T cells from blood, with Jurkat cell RNA spiked in. Subset of the sample: FACS-sorted CD8+CD4-CCR7+CD45RA+ naive T cells. The source is a human donor in good health. Some libraries in this study had Jurkat cell RNA spiked in. This chain's CDR3 is CASSQLPGGPLDEQFF. The CDR3 DNA follows: TGCGCCAGCAGCCAACTCCCGGGAGGGCCCTTGGATGAGCAGTTCTTC.